The 18 T cell receptor beta chains reported below all come from one sample, sequenced in a study of graft-versus-host responses after intestinal transplantation. The repertoire was sequenced with immunoSEQ multiplex PCR; TCRdb's copy has only in-frame clones and lacks some. Of about 71,000 clones in the sample, roughly 87% were seen once. Antigens of these TCRs are unknown. The source was unstimulated CD8+ T cells sorted from spleen or lymph node cells, collected before intestinal transplant. These receptors all stem from a human donor who received an intestinal transplant.

This chain uses TRBV7-9 with TRBJ2-7, with D perhaps matching TRBD1 (7 bases). CDR1 is SEHNR and CDR2 is FQNEAQ in the germline V gene (reference sequence). CDR3 size: 16 residues. The V and J ends lost 5 bases and 2 bases respectively, with 19 bases between them. CDR3 loop: CASSRGIGQAPYEQYF. Written as DNA, the CDR3 is TGTGCCAGCAGCCGGGGGATTGGACAGGCTCCCTACGAGCAGTACTTC.

The gene calls are TRBV2 and TRBJ2-5; 7 bases agree with TRBD2. The CDR3 is 13 amino acids. V was clipped by 7 bases and J by 5 bases; unmatched bases: 7. Germline CDR1 and CDR2: SNHLY and FYNNEI. CDR3 sequence: CASIVAGVETQYF. The CDR3 nucleotides are TGTGCCAGCATCGTAGCGGGCGTCGAGACCCAGTACTTC. The complete variable domain, with remaining parts taken from reference TRBV2 and TRBJ2-5, reads EPEVTQTPSHQVTQMGQEVILRCVPISNHLYFYWYRQILGQKVEFLVSFYNNEISEKSEIFDDQFSVERPDGSNFTLKIRSTKLEDSAMYFCASIVAGVETQYFGPGTRLLVL.

For this clone: The identical CDR3 is also encoded by other nucleotide sequences in the sample. The J gene is TRBJ1-5, the V gene TRBV11-2; a weak D match, TRBD1 (6 bases). The germline V gene encodes CDR1 SGHAT and CDR2 FQNNGV. The V end was cut by 1 base, the J end by 2 bases, with 6 bases between. The CDR3 totals 14 residues. The CDR3 bases are TGTGCCAGCAGCTTAGGGACAGGCAATCAGCCCCAGCATTTT. Amino acids: CASSLGTGNQPQHF.

The rearrangement links TRBV5-5 to TRBJ2-2; 11 bases map to TRBD2. Germline V gene data show CDR1 as SGHKS and CDR2 as YYEKEE (reference sequence). The V and J ends lost 4 bases and 3 bases, in that order; junction bases with no gene match: 5. The CDR3 extends over 16 amino acids. The CDR3 here is CASSPTSGGYTGELFF. The CDR3 DNA reads as TGTGCCAGCAGCCCCACTAGCGGGGGTTACACCGGGGAGCTGTTTTTT.

V and J are TRBV6-4 and TRBJ1-1; perhaps TRBD1 as D (5 bases). V gave up 5 bases and J gave up 4 bases, with 20 bases separating them. The CDR3 contains 16 residues. Germline-derived CDR1 and CDR2 are MRHNA and SNTAGT. CDR3 bases: TGTGCCAGCAGTACATCGACCGGGCCCCAGGGCACTGAAGCTTTCTTT. Encoded protein: CASSTSTGPQGTEAFF.

This clone has just a few counts. The chain recombines TRBV13 with TRBJ2-1; 9 bases match TRBD1. The CDR3 runs to 16 residues. Germline CDR1 PRHDT, CDR2 FYEKMQ (reference sequence). The V gene end was trimmed by 5 bases and the J gene end by 3 bases; junction bases not matched to a gene: 8. The CDR3 reads CASSPDGTGNYNEQFF. The CDR3, as DNA: TGTGCCAGCAGCCCCGACGGGACAGGGAACTACAATGAGCAGTTCTTC. The whole variable domain, filled in from reference TRBV13 and TRBJ2-1, reads AAGVIQSPRHLIKEKRETATLKCYPIPRHDTVYWYQQGPGQDPQFLISFYEKMQSDKGSIPDRFSAQQFSDYHSELNMSSLELGDSALYFCASSPDGTGNYNEQFFGPGTRLTVL.

The rearrangement joins TRBV7-2 to TRBJ1-1; tentative D call: TRBD1 (6 bases). The CDR3 runs 16 residues. Germline V gene sequence: CDR1 SGHTA, CDR2 FQGNSA. The V end was cut by 4 bases, the J end by 1 base, with 16 bases between. The CDR3 coding sequence is TGTGCCAGCAGCTCCCACAGGGCGGAACCGAACACTGAAGCTTTCTTT. It codes for CASSSHRAEPNTEAFF.

In DNA form, the CDR3 reads TGTGCCAGCAGCGACGGACAGGGGATGGAGCAGTACTTC. Amino acid sequence: CASSDGQGMEQYF. The gene calls are TRBV7-9 and TRBJ2-7; 9 bases align to TRBD1. V gave up 5 bases and J gave up 7 bases; unmatched junction bases: 6. Per the germline V gene, CDR1 is SEHNR and CDR2 is FQNEAQ (reference sequence). The CDR3 covers 13 residues.

The chain joins TRBV19 to TRBJ2-1; 11 bases match TRBD2. The CDR3 has 20 amino acids. J was trimmed by 1 base and V by 5 bases; bases with no gene match: 16. The germline V gene has CDR1 LNHDA and CDR2 SQIVND (reference sequence). The CDR3: CASSPQRELAGGPSYNEQFF. The CDR3 region has the DNA TGTGCCAGTAGTCCCCAAAGGGAGCTAGCGGGGGGCCCTTCCTACAATGAGCAGTTCTTC.

The rearrangement joins TRBV11-2 to TRBJ1-6, with D possibly being TRBD1 (5 bases). This CDR3 has 13 residues. V was shortened by 1 base and J by 8 bases, with 6 bases between the two germline ends. Germline assignment: CDR1 SGHAT and CDR2 FQNNGV. CDR3 in amino acids: CASSLGDYSPLHF. For the CDR3, the DNA is TGTGCCAGCAGCTTAGGGGACTATTCACCCCTCCACTTT.

This chain uses TRBV6-5 with TRBJ1-1; 9 bases are a match to TRBD1. CDR3 length: 14 residues. The V and J ends lost 6 bases and 0 bases, in that order; junction bases with no gene match: 2. CDR1 is MNHEY and CDR2 is SVGAGI in the germline V gene. CDR3 amino acids: CASSWDRVNTEAFF. The DNA of the CDR3 is TGTGCCAGCAGCTGGGACAGGGTGAACACTGAAGCTTTCTTT.

This clone has a single count. The rearrangement uses TRBV6-5 and TRBJ1-5; tentatively, D is TRBD1 (5 bases). The CDR3 covers 14 residues. V gave up 6 bases and J gave up 4 bases, with 13 bases separating them. Germline CDR1 MNHEY, CDR2 SVGAGI. The CDR3 nucleotides are TGTGCCAGCAGGCCGGGGGGGACGAATCAGCCCCAGCATTTT. Residues: CASRPGGTNQPQHF.

This clone was counted only a few times. The chain links TRBV6-6 to TRBJ2-7; D call uncertain. Trimming shortened V by 0 bases and J by 0 bases, and 9 bases separated the two germline ends. Germline V gene lookup returns CDR1 MNHNY and CDR2 SVGAGI (reference sequence). The CDR3 sequence is 15 residues long. The CDR3 here is CASSYSGPSSYEQYF. The CDR3 nucleotides read TGTGCCAGCAGTTACTCGGGCCCAAGCTCCTACGAGCAGTACTTC.

The chain couples TRBV6-5 to TRBJ2-5, with 8 bases fitting TRBD2. This CDR3 region has 12 residues. V dropped 10 bases and J dropped 5; count of bases not matched to a gene: 6. Germline V gives CDR1 MNHEY, CDR2 SVGAGI. The CDR3, as DNA: TGTGCCACAAAGACGGGAGGGGAGACCCAGTACTTC. Its translation is CATKTGGETQYF.

CDR3 protein: CASSPRDRVAEAFF. CDR3 bases: TGTGCCAGCAGCCCCCGGGACAGGGTTGCTGAAGCTTTCTTT. The J gene is TRBJ1-1, the V gene TRBV27, with 9 bases fitting TRBD1. CDR1 and CDR2 from the germline V gene are MNHEY and SMNVEV (reference sequence). The CDR3 spans 14 residues. V shed 6 bases, J shed 6 bases, and the junction held 8 bases outside the gene matches.

The genes are TRBV11-2 and TRBJ1-2; 7 nucleotides agree with TRBD1. Per the germline V gene, CDR1 is SGHAT and CDR2 is FQNNGV. The CDR3 extends over 15 amino acids. The V segment lost 5 bases and the J segment 3 bases; nucleotides outside the gene matches: 9. CDR3 in DNA: TGTGCCAGCAGCCCCCCAGGGGGGCAGGACTATGGCTACACCTTC. Encoded protein: CASSPPGGQDYGYTF.

This chain connects TRBV4-2 to TRBJ2-5; 11 bases are a match to TRBD2. Germline assignment: CDR1 LGHNA and CDR2 YNFKEQ. The CDR3 runs 16 residues. J gave up 1 base and V 1 base, and 2 bases lay outside the gene matches. The CDR3 region has the DNA TGTGCCAGCAGCCAAGGAGGGACTAGCGGCCAAGAGACCCAGTACTTC. Protein: CASSQGGTSGQETQYF.

The gene calls are TRBV2 and TRBJ2-3; 9 positions agree with TRBD1. CDR1 is SNHLY and CDR2 is FYNNEI in the germline V gene. The CDR3 extends over 14 amino acids. The V gene end was trimmed by 4 bases and the J gene end by 4 bases; junction bases not matched to a gene: 3. The CDR3 loop is CASSGGQGSDTQYF. CDR3 nucleotides: TGTGCCAGCAGTGGCGGACAGGGGTCAGATACGCAGTATTTT.